This TCR beta chain was recovered during a study of T cell clones after liver transplantation. The overall study: Three of the eight recipients were HCV-positive; the rest had non-autoimmune, non-viral transplant indications.

Germline trimming cut 6 bases from V and 1 base from J; bases unmatched to any gene: 8. This CDR3 has 16 amino acids. Germline V gene lookup returns CDR1 SGHTA and CDR2 FQGNSA. The assay was immunoSEQ multiplex PCR, and TCRdb's table has in-frame clones only and misses some. The sample has around 110,000 clones, less than 95% seen once. This chain links TRBV7-2 with TRBJ2-2, with TRBD1 identical over 7 bases. This clonotype was obtained from a human patient who received a liver transplant. Part of the T cells may come from the graft donor. The sample was CD4+ T cells from blood, taken 12 months after liver transplant. The CDR3 sequence: CASRGTATLNTGELFF. The CDR3 region has the DNA TGTGCCAGCAGAGGGACAGCGACTCTGAACACCGGGGAGCTGTTTTTT.